The 17 T cell receptor beta chains presented below share a single source sample, sequenced in a study of spatial heterogeneity in lung cancer. Time point of the sample: blood at routine non-recurrence follow-up after resection. TCRdb analysed the 5' RACE reads with MiXCR anew, one entry per CDR3 protein. Among roughly 15,000 distinct CDR3 sequences listed, approximately 20% were seen once. This sample comprised PBMCs, obtained at follow-up. These receptors were collected from a male donor with early-stage non-small cell lung cancer.

J is TRBJ2-3 and V is TRBV7-8; D ambiguous. Germline V CDR1 and CDR2: SGHVS, FQNEAQ. Trimming took 5 bases from V and 0 from J, leaving 9 bases between them. The CDR3 is made up of 14 amino acids. This CDR3 reads CASSTTYSTDTQYF. CDR3 nucleotide sequence: TGTGCCAGCAGCACTACGTATAGCACAGATACGCAGTATTTT.

This clonotype was counted between two and nine times. V is TRBV25-1 and J is TRBJ2-3; D is ambiguous. With 3 bases removed from V and 2 bases from J, the gap between germline ends came to 9 bases. The CDR3 spans 14 residues. Per germline, CDR1 MGHDK and CDR2 SYGVNS. Here the CDR3 DNA reads TGTGCCAGCAGTGAGTCCCCTTACACAGATACGCAGTATTTT. Protein sequence: CASSESPYTDTQYF.

The chain uses TRBV6-5 and TRBJ1-2, with D possibly TRBD1 on 6 matching bases. Trimming stripped 6 bases from V and 0 bases from J, with 8 bases between. Germline lookup yields CDR1 MNHEY and CDR2 SVGAGI. CDR3 size: 13 residues. The CDR3 region has the DNA TGTGCCAGCAGCCGACAGGCTAACTATGGCTACACCTTC. Encoded protein: CASSRQANYGYTF.

The chain uses TRBV7-9 and TRBJ2-5; 8 nucleotides align to TRBD2. Losses at the gene ends were 3 bases for V and 0 bases for J; bases not matched to a gene: 3. Germline V CDR1 and CDR2: SEHNR, FQNEAQ (reference sequence). This CDR3 spans 15 amino acids. The CDR3 DNA is TGTGCCAGCAGCTTTAGCGGGACCTACCAAGAGACCCAGTACTTC. Protein product: CASSFSGTYQETQYF.

This clonotype appeared a few times. This chain connects TRBV9 to TRBJ2-1; D is unresolved. Germline V CDR1 and CDR2: SGDLS, YYNGEE. This CDR3 contains 15 residues. V dropped 4 bases and J dropped 0 bases, with 11 bases sitting between them. The CDR3 region is CASSPGSASYNEQFF. In nucleotides, the CDR3 is TGTGCCAGCAGCCCCGGCAGTGCCTCCTACAATGAGCAGTTCTTC.

In nucleotides, the CDR3 is TGTGCCAGCAGTGACAGGGGGTCGGGAGAGACCCAGTACTTC. Its translation is CASSDRGSGETQYF. This chain links TRBV7-2 with TRBJ2-5, with 9 bases that match TRBD1. The CDR3 sequence is 14 residues long. Germline trimming cut 6 bases from V and 4 bases from J; bases unmatched to any gene: 6. Per the germline V gene, CDR1 is SGHTA and CDR2 is FQGNSA.

The V and J genes are TRBV10-3 and TRBJ2-1; 12 nucleotides align to TRBD2. This CDR3 is 17 amino acids long. Trimming cost V 6 bases and J 6 bases; bases outside gene matches: 12. The germline CDR1 and CDR2 sequences are ENHRY and SYGVKD. In DNA form, the CDR3 reads TGTGCCATCAGCCTACTAGCGGGGGGAGGTGGCTTCAATGAGCAGTTCTTC. This encodes CAISLLAGGGGFNEQFF.

The V gene is TRBV20-1, the J gene TRBJ1-1, with D perhaps TRBD1 (5 bases). The germline gives CDR1 DFQATT, CDR2 SNEGSKA (reference sequence). The CDR3 length is 15 residues. V was shortened by 6 bases and J by 5 bases, with 22 bases between the two germline ends. The CDR3 bases are TGCAGTGCAGAGGCGCCCAAGGTCGGGGGGACTGAAGCTTTCTTT. This encodes CSAEAPKVGGTEAFF.

The chain is built from TRBV5-1 and TRBJ1-4; no clear D gene. Per the germline V gene, CDR1 is SGHRS and CDR2 is YFSETQ. The CDR3 sequence is 13 residues long. Between the trimmed V and J ends, which lost 2 bases and 8 bases, there was a span of 10 bases. CDR3 in DNA: TGCGCCAGCAGCTTAACTCCGGGGGAAAAACTGTTTTTT. It encodes CASSLTPGEKLFF.

CDR3 in amino acids: CASSLNGEETQYF. The CDR3 DNA follows: TGTGCCAGCAGCTTAAACGGAGAGGAGACCCAGTACTTC. J is TRBJ2-5 and V is TRBV13; no firm D call. The V gene lost 2 bases and the J gene lost 5 bases, with 9 bases spanning the gap. This CDR3 has 13 amino acids. Germline V lookup: CDR1 PRHDT, CDR2 FYEKMQ (reference sequence).

This clonotype was detected only a few times. The chain recombines TRBV7-3 with TRBJ2-1; 7 nucleotides agree with TRBD2. This CDR3 region has 15 residues. V dropped 2 bases and J dropped 4; count of bases not matched to a gene: 5. From germline, CDR1 is SGHTA and CDR2 FQGTGA. The CDR3 DNA reads as TGTGCCAGCAGCTTAGGTCTAGCGGAATACAATGAGCAGTTCTTC. Its protein is CASSLGLAEYNEQFF.

The CDR3 is CASSFGVQGQFF. The CDR3, as DNA: TGTGCCAGCAGTTTCGGTGTACAGGGGCAGTTCTTC. The rearrangement uses TRBV12-3 or TRBV12-4 and TRBJ2-1; tentative D call: TRBD1 (6 bases). V shed 3 bases and J shed 12 bases, with 12 bases lying between them. The CDR3 consists of 12 residues.

V gene TRBV3-1 combines with J gene TRBJ1-1; D gene ambiguous. Germline CDR1 LGHDT, CDR2 YNNKEL (reference sequence). With 1 base removed from V and 5 bases from J, the gap between germline ends came to 8 bases. This CDR3 contains 13 residues. The CDR3 DNA follows: TGTGCCAGCAGCCAAGGGATTAGGACTGAAGCTTTCTTT. This translates into CASSQGIRTEAFF.

This clonotype has a handful of counts. V and J are TRBV5-4 and TRBJ1-4; 8 nucleotides match TRBD1. Germline loops: CDR1 SGHNT, CDR2 YYREEE (reference sequence). Germline trimming cut 4 bases from V and 4 bases from J; bases unmatched to any gene: 3. The CDR3 is 14 amino acids. CDR3 in DNA: TGTGCCAGCAGCACGGGACAGGTTAATGAAAAACTGTTTTTT. It translates to CASSTGQVNEKLFF. The variable domain in full, completed from reference TRBV5-4 and TRBJ1-4, reads ETGVTQSPTHLIKTRGQQVTLRCSSQSGHNTVSWYQQALGQGPQFIFQYYREEENGRGNFPPRFSGLQFPNYSSELNVNALELDDSALYLCASSTGQVNEKLFFGSGTQLSVL.

This clonotype was seen ten or more times. The rearrangement links TRBV5-1 to TRBJ1-5; D remains ambiguous. The germline gives CDR1 SGHRS, CDR2 YFSETQ. The CDR3 runs to 13 residues. Trimming removed 0 bases at V and 4 bases at J, with 5 bases between. The CDR3 loop is CASSLDGNQPQHF. For the CDR3, the DNA is TGCGCCAGCAGCTTGGACGGGAATCAGCCCCAGCATTTT.

By proportion, this clonotype is medium-sized (0.01 to 0.1%). V usage is TRBV6-6 and J usage is TRBJ2-3; 8 bases are a match to TRBD1. Germline loops: CDR1 MNHNY, CDR2 SVGAGI (reference sequence). This CDR3 comprises 14 residues. V shed 5 bases and J 7 bases; nucleotides not matched to a gene: 8. The CDR3 here is CASSPRTGRNTQYF. The CDR3 nucleotides are TGTGCCAGCAGTCCCCGGACAGGGAGGAATACGCAGTATTTT.

By share, this clonotype counts as medium-sized. The V call is TRBV6-6, the J call TRBJ2-3; 7 positions match TRBD1. The CDR3 loop spans 14 amino acids. V shed 7 bases, J shed 4 bases, and the junction held 8 bases outside the gene matches. Germline V lookup: CDR1 MNHNY, CDR2 SVGAGI (reference sequence). CDR3 protein: CASIIRDSADTQYF. CDR3 nucleotides: TGTGCCAGCATTATCCGGGACAGCGCAGATACGCAGTATTTT.